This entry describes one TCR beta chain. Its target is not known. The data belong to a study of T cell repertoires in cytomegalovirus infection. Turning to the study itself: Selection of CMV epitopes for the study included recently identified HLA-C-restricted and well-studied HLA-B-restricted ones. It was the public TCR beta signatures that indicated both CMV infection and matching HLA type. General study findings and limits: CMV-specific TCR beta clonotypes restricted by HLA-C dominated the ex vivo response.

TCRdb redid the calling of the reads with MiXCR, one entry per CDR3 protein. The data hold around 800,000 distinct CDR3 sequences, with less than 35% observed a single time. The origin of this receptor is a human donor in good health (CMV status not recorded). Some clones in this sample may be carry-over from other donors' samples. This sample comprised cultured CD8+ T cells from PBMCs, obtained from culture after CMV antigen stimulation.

CDR3 residues: CSVELGNSYNEQFF. The CDR3 nucleotides are TGCAGCGTTGAATTGGGGAACTCCTACAATGAGCAGTTCTTC. The V gene is TRBV29-1, the J gene TRBJ2-1; D is undetermined. CDR3 length: 14 amino acids. Per the germline V gene, CDR1 is SQVTM and CDR2 is ANQGSEA. The germline V and J ends were trimmed by 2 bases and 0 bases, with 8 bases remaining between them.